This TCR beta chain was identified during a study of graft-versus-host responses after intestinal transplantation. The wider study: All recipients got anti-thymocyte globulin induction, then tacrolimus and steroids for about three years. Whole-study results and caveats: Early post-transplant falls in HvG clones accompanied the peak levels of circulating GvH clones. Recipient-marrow GvH clones were detected, some having first appeared in ileum or blood.

Assay: immunoSEQ multiplex PCR; the TCRdb copy retains only in-frame clones and omits some. The top ten clones hold roughly 1.2% of a sample with over 90,000 clones, more than 85% of them seen once. This clone was seen just once. The antigen remains undetermined. Sequences were derived from unstimulated CD8+ T cells sorted from spleen or lymph node cells, sampled before intestinal transplant. This clonotype was sampled from a human donor who received an intestinal transplant.

The CDR3 sequence: CASSFNEVNVLFF. CDR3 DNA sequence: TGTGCCAGCAGTTTCAACGAGGTAAACGTCCTGTTCTTC. The V gene is TRBV27, the J gene TRBJ2-1; D gene ambiguous. The CDR3 length is 13 residues. V lost 3 bases and J 15 bases, leaving 18 bases between the germline ends. Per germline, CDR1 MNHEY and CDR2 SMNVEV (reference sequence).